Listed here is a single T cell receptor beta chain. In each case, RNA was isolated and then reverse transcribed into cDNA as the sequencing template. Clones were sequenced by immunoSEQ multiplex PCR, and TCRdb holds only the in-frame ones, with some missing. The data show 65,000 to 100,000 clones, roughly 51% seen once. This sample is drawn from a study of CD8+ T cells in alopecia areata. Trimming took off 5 bases at V and 10 bases at J, with 9 bases between the two ends. Germline V gives CDR1 SEHNR, CDR2 FQNEAQ (reference sequence). This CDR3 has 12 residues. The genes are TRBV7-9 and TRBJ1-6; possibly TRBD1 for D (5 bases). The sequence came from a human donor with alopecia areata. Sequenced material: NKG2D-high CD8+ T cells sorted from blood. The DNA of the CDR3 is TGTGCCAGCAGCCCCGGGGCCTCACCCCTCCACTTT. This gives the protein CASSPGASPLHF.